These T cell receptor beta chains were read from a single sample in a study of blood T cell repertoires in COVID-19. TCRdb's copy holds only in-frame clones and misses some; the assay was immunoSEQ multiplex PCR. The data hold 100,000 to 150,000 clones, with about 83% observed a single time. Sequencing input: peripheral blood. Source of these receptors: a man older than 75 with active or convalescent COVID-19. CDR3s include the opening cysteine and the closing phenylalanine or tryptophan. A D gene is named only where the DNA matches it firmly. The size entry is marked missing in some rows and otherwise reads once, few, many or a size class.

CASSLSRQGLNTEAFF	.	TRBV27	TRBD1	TRBJ1-1
CASSLPSGAYNEQFF	.	TRBV7-2	TRBD2	TRBJ2-1
CASSPGTGYGYTF	.	TRBV12-3/TRBV12-4	TRBD1	TRBJ1-2
CASSQWARETQYF	.	TRBV4-1	.	TRBJ2-5
CASSQDGGFNIQYF	.	TRBV3-1/TRBV3-2	.	TRBJ2-4
CASIGQGNQPQHF	.	TRBV28	TRBD1	TRBJ1-5
CASSYSSLAGETQYF	.	TRBV6-2/TRBV6-3	.	TRBJ2-5
CASSSNSYEQYF	few	TRBV7-9	.	TRBJ2-7
CASSQDLGTGSEKLFF	once	TRBV4-3	.	TRBJ1-4
CARAGTGYSNQPQHF	.	TRBV6-4	.	TRBJ1-5
CASSMPQGLAGVLTRDTQYF	once	TRBV10-1	TRBD2	TRBJ2-3
CAWRDNLNTEAFF	few	TRBV30	.	TRBJ1-1
CSADRGPANYGYTF	once	TRBV29-1	TRBD1	TRBJ1-2
CASSLVGGSQYNEQFF	.	TRBV7-2	TRBD2	TRBJ2-1
CASRHRGVDRETQYF	.	TRBV2	.	TRBJ2-5
CAWSSLGATYEQYF	once	TRBV30	.	TRBJ2-7
CAIQYMYEQYF	few	TRBV6-5	.	TRBJ2-7
CASSQDAGGRPLHF	once	TRBV4-3	TRBD1	TRBJ1-6
CASSVDPGLAGGLPSTDTQYF	.	TRBV9	TRBD2	TRBJ2-3
CASSPTRDRGFQYF	.	TRBV7-2	.	TRBJ2-7
CASSPGQGYYGYTF	.	TRBV6-2/TRBV6-3	TRBD1	TRBJ1-2
CASSLNGVTLGGLFF	.	TRBV5-1	.	TRBJ1-4
CASSDSDSGYTF	.	TRBV2	.	TRBJ1-2
CASSIRGLAGVDEQFF	.	TRBV19	TRBD2	TRBJ2-1
CASSERREGGYTF	few	TRBV7-8	.	TRBJ1-2
CASSGGQGSYTF	few	TRBV10-2	TRBD1	TRBJ1-2
CASSSGQGPLGEKLFF	once	TRBV4-1	TRBD1	TRBJ1-4
CASSPSFGEETQYF	.	TRBV7-2	.	TRBJ2-5
CASSFARTGGNPYEQYF	.	TRBV7-9	TRBD1	TRBJ2-7
CASSWDRAYEQFF	.	TRBV6-1	TRBD1	TRBJ2-1
CASSPQGNNQPQHF	few	TRBV19	.	TRBJ1-5
CASTPDPGGGYTF	.	TRBV2	.	TRBJ1-2
CASIAGGSYGYTF	few	TRBV6-5	TRBD1	TRBJ1-2
CASSLTRGTQYF	.	TRBV12-3/TRBV12-4	.	TRBJ2-3
CASRDNDYEQYF	.	TRBV2	.	TRBJ2-7
CASSLASGTSTDTQYF	.	TRBV7-8	TRBD2	TRBJ2-3
CASSSGVGYEQYF	.	TRBV5-1	.	TRBJ2-7
CASSYSEGNTEAFF	.	TRBV6-6	.	TRBJ1-1
CASSLRQGYGYTF	few	TRBV5-1	TRBD1	TRBJ1-2
CSTSSAGRTEAFF	.	TRBV29-1	.	TRBJ1-1
CASSAGIPYEQYF	.	TRBV14	.	TRBJ2-7
CAWNRGLNSPLHF	.	TRBV30	TRBD1	TRBJ1-6
CASSRRQGDQPQHF	.	TRBV27	TRBD1	TRBJ1-5
CASSPWGADTQYF	large	TRBV7-3	.	TRBJ2-3
CASSSTPTGNYGYTF	.	TRBV5-1	.	TRBJ1-2
CASSEQLRENTEAFF	.	TRBV5-6	.	TRBJ1-1
CSVGPGSGGYTF	few	TRBV29-1	.	TRBJ1-2
CASSWDMGGTEAFF	.	TRBV5-1	.	TRBJ1-1
CASSLERAGVEQYF	.	TRBV7-2	TRBD2	TRBJ2-7
CASSASSSDMSRYGYTF	.	TRBV9	.	TRBJ1-2